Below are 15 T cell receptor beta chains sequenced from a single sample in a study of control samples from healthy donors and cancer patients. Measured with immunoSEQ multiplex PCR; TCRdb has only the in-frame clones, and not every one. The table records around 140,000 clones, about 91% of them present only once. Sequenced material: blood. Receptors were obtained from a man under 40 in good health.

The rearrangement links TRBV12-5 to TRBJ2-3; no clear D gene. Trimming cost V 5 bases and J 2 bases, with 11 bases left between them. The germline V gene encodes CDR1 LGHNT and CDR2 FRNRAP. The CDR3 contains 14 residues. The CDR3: CASGPLQHTDTQYF. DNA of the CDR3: TGTGCTAGTGGTCCCTTACAGCACACAGATACGCAGTATTTT.

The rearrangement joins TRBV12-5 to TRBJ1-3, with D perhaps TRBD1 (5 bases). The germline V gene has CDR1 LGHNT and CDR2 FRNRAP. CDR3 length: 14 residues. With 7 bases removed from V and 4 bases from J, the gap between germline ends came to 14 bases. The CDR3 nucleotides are TGTGCTAGTGCCCGGTCCGGGGCCGGAAACACCATATATTTT. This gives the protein CASARSGAGNTIYF.

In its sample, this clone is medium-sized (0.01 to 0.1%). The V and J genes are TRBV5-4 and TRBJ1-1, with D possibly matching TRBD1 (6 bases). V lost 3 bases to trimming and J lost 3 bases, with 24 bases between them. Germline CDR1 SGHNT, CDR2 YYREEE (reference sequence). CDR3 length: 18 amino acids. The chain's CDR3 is CASSSGGSAGAVDTEAFF. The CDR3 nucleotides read TGTGCCAGCAGCTCCGGTGGTTCCGCGGGGGCGGTGGACACTGAAGCTTTCTTT. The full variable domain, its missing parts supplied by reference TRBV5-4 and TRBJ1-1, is ETGVTQSPTHLIKTRGQQVTLRCSSQSGHNTVSWYQQALGQGPQFIFQYYREEENGRGNFPPRFSGLQFPNYSSELNVNALELDDSALYLCASSSGGSAGAVDTEAFFGQGTRLTVV.

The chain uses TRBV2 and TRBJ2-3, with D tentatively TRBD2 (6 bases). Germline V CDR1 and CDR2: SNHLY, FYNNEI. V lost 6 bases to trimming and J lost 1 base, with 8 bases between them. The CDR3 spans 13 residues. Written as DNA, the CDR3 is TGTGCCAGCAGGGGACTTCGCACAGATACGCAGTATTTT. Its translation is CASRGLRTDTQYF. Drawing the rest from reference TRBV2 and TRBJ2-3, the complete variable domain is EPEVTQTPSHQVTQMGQEVILRCVPISNHLYFYWYRQILGQKVEFLVSFYNNEISEKSEIFDDQFSVERPDGSNFTLKIRSTKLEDSAMYFCASRGLRTDTQYFGPGTRLTVL.

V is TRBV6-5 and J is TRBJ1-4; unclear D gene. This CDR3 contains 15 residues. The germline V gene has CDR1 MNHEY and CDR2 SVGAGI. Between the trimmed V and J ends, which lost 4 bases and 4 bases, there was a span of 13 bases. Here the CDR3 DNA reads TGTGCCAGCAGTTCCTCGTCCGCCAATAATGAAAAACTGTTTTTT. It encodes CASSSSSANNEKLFF.

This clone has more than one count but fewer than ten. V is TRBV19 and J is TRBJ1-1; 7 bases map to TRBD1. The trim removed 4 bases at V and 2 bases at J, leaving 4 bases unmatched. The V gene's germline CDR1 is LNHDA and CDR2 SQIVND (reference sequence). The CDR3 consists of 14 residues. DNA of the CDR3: TGTGCCAGTAGTAAACAGGGGTATAACACTGAAGCTTTCTTT. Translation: CASSKQGYNTEAFF.

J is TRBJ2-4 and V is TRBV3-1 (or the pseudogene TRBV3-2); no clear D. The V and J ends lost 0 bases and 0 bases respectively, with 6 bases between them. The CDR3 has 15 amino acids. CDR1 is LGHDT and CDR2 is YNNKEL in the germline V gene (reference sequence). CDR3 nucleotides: TGTGCCAGCAGCCAAGATCGCCTAGCCAAAAACATTCAGTACTTC. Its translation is CASSQDRLAKNIQYF.

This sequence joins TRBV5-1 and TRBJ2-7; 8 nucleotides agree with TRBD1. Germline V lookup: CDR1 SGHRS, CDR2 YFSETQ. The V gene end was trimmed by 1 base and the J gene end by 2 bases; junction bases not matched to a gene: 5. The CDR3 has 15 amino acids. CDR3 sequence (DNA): TGCGCCAGCAGCTTGCCCCGGACAGGGCCCTACGAGCAGTACTTC. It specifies CASSLPRTGPYEQYF.

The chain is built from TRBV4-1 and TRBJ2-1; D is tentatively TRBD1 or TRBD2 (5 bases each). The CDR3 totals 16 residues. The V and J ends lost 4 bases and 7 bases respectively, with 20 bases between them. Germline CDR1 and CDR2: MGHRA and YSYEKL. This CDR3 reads CASSPDAAGSGNEQFF. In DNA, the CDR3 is TGCGCCAGCAGCCCCGACGCTGCAGGGTCGGGGAATGAGCAGTTCTTC.

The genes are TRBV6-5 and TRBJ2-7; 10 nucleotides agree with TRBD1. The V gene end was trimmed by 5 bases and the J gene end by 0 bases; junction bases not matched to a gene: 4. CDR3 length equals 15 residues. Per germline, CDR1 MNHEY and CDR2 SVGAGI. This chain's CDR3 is CASSPGQGSSYEQYF. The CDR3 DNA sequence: TGTGCCAGCAGTCCGGGACAGGGGTCCTCCTACGAGCAGTACTTC.

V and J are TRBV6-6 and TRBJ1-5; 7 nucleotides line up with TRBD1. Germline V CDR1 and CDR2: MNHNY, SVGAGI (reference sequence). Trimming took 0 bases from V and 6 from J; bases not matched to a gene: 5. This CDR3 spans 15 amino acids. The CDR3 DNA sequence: TGTGCCAGCAGTTACTCTGACAGGGAGGGTCAGCCCCAGCATTTT. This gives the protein CASSYSDREGQPQHF.

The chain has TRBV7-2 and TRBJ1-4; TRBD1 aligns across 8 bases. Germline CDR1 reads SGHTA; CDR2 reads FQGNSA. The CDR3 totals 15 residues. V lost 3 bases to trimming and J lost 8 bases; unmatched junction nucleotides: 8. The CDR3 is CASSFPDRGGEKLFF. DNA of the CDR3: TGTGCCAGCAGCTTCCCCGACAGGGGAGGCGAAAAACTGTTTTTT.

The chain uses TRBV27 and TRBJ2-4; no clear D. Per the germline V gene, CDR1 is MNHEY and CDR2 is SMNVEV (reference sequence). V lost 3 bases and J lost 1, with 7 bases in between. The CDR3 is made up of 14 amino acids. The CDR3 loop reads CASSFGDAKNIQYF. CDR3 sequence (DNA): TGTGCCAGCAGTTTCGGAGACGCCAAAAACATTCAGTACTTC.

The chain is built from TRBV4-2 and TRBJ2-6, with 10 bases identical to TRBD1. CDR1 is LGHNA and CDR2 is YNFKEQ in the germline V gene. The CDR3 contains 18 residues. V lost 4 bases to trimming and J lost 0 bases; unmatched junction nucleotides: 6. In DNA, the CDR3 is TGTGCCAGCAGCCCACGACAGGGGGCGAGCTCTGGGGCCAACGTCCTGACTTTC. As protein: CASSPRQGASSGANVLTF.

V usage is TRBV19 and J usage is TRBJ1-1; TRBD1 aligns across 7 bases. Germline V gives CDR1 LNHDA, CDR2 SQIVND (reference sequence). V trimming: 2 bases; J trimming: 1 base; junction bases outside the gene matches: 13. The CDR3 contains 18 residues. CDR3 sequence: CASSIFVGQVKWNTEAFF. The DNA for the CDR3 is TGTGCCAGTAGTATATTCGTAGGACAGGTCAAATGGAACACTGAAGCTTTCTTT.